These T cell receptor beta chains were read from a single sample in a study of blood T cell repertoires in COVID-19. This table comes from immunoSEQ multiplex PCR, and its TCRdb copy is limited to in-frame clones, with some not included. The sample includes 250,000 to 300,000 clones, about 85% of them seen just once. The specimen was peripheral blood. These receptors were obtained from a man between 18 and 35 years old with active or convalescent COVID-19. CDR3s include the opening cysteine and the closing phenylalanine or tryptophan. D genes are given only for firm matches. Part of the rows lack a size; the others show once, few, many or a class for expanded clones.

J gene,D gene,V gene,clone size,CDR3 protein,CDR3 DNA
TRBJ2-2,.,TRBV5-1,.,CASSPGVRGNTGELFF,TGCGCCAGCAGCCCCGGTGTCCGGGGGAACACCGGGGAGCTGTTTTTT
TRBJ2-5,.,TRBV5-1,.,CASSKDRNQETQYF,TGCGCCAGCAGCAAAGACAGGAACCAAGAGACCCAGTACTTC
TRBJ1-1,.,TRBV3-1/TRBV3-2,.,CASSHEGVTEAFF,TGTGCCAGCAGCCACGAGGGGGTCACTGAAGCTTTCTTT
TRBJ2-3,TRBD2,TRBV2,few,CASRSGVGTDTQYF,TGTGCCAGCAGGAGCGGGGTGGGGACAGATACGCAGTATTTT
TRBJ1-5,TRBD1,TRBV19,.,CASSSGGGNQPQHF,TGTGCCAGTAGTTCAGGGGGCGGGAATCAGCCCCAGCATTTT
TRBJ2-2,.,TRBV5-1,.,CASSWQTNTGELFF,TGCGCCAGCAGCTGGCAGACGAACACCGGGGAGCTGTTTTTT
TRBJ1-6,.,TRBV4-1,.,CASSGDPGNSPLHF,TGCGCCAGCAGCGGGGATCCGGGGAATTCACCCCTCCACTTT
TRBJ2-5,TRBD1,TRBV5-4,.,CASSLDREETQYF,TGTGCCAGCAGCCTTGACAGGGAAGAGACCCAGTACTTC
TRBJ2-1,TRBD2,TRBV14,.,CASSQALAGGPLTYNEQFF,TGTGCCAGCAGCCAAGCACTAGCGGGAGGGCCTTTGACCTACAATGAGCAGTTCTTC
TRBJ2-7,.,TRBV3-1/TRBV3-2,.,CASSQRGSSYEQYF,TGTGCCAGCAGCCAACGGGGGAGCTCCTACGAGCAGTACTTC
TRBJ2-6,.,TRBV5-1,few,CASSQIPGAGANVLTF,TGCGCCAGCAGTCAGATCCCGGGGGCTGGGGCCAACGTCCTGACTTTC
TRBJ2-1,TRBD2,TRBV7-3,.,CASSLSLAGAGEQFF,TGTGCCAGCAGCTTAAGCCTAGCGGGGGCCGGTGAGCAGTTCTTC
TRBJ1-5,.,TRBV6-5,.,CASNGGYSNQPQHF,TGTGCCAGCAATGGCGGATATAGCAATCAGCCCCAGCATTTT
TRBJ2-1,TRBD2,TRBV6-5,.,CASTPGTSSYNEQFF,TGTGCCAGCACTCCAGGGACTAGCTCCTACAATGAGCAGTTCTTC
TRBJ1-5,.,TRBV7-2,.,CASSTFDGADQPQHF,TGTGCCAGCAGCACCTTCGATGGGGCCGATCAGCCCCAGCATTTT
TRBJ2-5,TRBD2,TRBV5-1,once,CASSPGLAGVETQYF,TGCGCCAGCAGCCCGGGACTAGCGGGAGTAGAGACCCAGTACTTC
TRBJ1-3,TRBD1,TRBV6-5,.,CASNGTGGNTIYF,TGTGCCAGCAACGGGACAGGGGGAAACACCATATATTTT
TRBJ1-4,.,TRBV18,.,CASSSTTGATNEKLFF,TGTGCCAGCTCATCGACAACGGGGGCAACTAATGAAAAACTGTTTTTT
TRBJ1-1,.,TRBV5-1,.,CASSLEGQMNTEAFF,TGCGCCAGCAGCCTGGAAGGACAGATGAACACTGAAGCTTTCTTT
TRBJ1-1,.,TRBV24-1,.,CATRPGGETEAFF,TGTGCCACCAGACCGGGAGGGGAGACTGAAGCTTTCTTT
TRBJ2-3,.,TRBV7-5,.,CVRSRTLRGTDTQYF,TGTGTCAGAAGCCGAACCTTGCGGGGCACAGATACGCAGTATTTT
TRBJ1-5,TRBD1,TRBV7-2,few,CASSQQGMSNQPQHF,TGTGCCAGCAGCCAACAGGGGATGAGCAATCAGCCCCAGCATTTT